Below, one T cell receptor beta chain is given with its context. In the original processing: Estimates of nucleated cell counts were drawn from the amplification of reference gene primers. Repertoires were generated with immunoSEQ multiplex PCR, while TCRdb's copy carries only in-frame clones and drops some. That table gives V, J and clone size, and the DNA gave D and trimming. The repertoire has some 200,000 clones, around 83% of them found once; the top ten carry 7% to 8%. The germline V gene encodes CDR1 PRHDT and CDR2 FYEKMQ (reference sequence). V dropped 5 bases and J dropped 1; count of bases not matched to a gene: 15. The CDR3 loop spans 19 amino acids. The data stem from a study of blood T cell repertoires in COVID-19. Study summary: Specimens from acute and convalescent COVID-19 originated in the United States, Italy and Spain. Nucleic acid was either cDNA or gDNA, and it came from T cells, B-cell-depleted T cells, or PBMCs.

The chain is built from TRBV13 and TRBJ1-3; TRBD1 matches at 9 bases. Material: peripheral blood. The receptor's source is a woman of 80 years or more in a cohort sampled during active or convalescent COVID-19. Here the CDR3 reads CASSPRDRDFVQSGNTIYF. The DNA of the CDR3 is TGTGCCAGCAGCCCCCGGGACAGGGATTTTGTGCAATCTGGAAACACCATATATTTT.